The clone carrying this T cell receptor (beta chain) came up a few times. Alongside a J-beta primer mix, a sample-barcoded 5' primer served in a second PCR lasting roughly 6 to 12 cycles. TCRdb passed the 5' RACE reads through MiXCR, listing each CDR3 protein once. The table records 800,000 or so distinct CDR3 sequences, more than 20% of them present only once. Each donor gave approximately 9.7 milliliters of peripheral blood. Germline CDR1 is SGHTA and CDR2 is FQGTGA. J lost 3 bases, V lost 5 bases, and 5 bases had no gene match. The CDR3 totals 15 residues. This record comes from a study of blood T cells in healthy people across ages. Separately, the same data were catalogued under a study of T cells of mothers and their children.

The rearrangement links TRBV7-3 to TRBJ2-1; TRBD2 agrees at 9 bases. Material: blood. This TCR was recovered from a boy between 10 and 17 years old in good health. CDR3 protein: CASSRSGGLYNEQFF. In DNA, the CDR3 is TGTGCCAGCAGCCGTAGCGGGGGCCTCTACAATGAGCAGTTCTTC.